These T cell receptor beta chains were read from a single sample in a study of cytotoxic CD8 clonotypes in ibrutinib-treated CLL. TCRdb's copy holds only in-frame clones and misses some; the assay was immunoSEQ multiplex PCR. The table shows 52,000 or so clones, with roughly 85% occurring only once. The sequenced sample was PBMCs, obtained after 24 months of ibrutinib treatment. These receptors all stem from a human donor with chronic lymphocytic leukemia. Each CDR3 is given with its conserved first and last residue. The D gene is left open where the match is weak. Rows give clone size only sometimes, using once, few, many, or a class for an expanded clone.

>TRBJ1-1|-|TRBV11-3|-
TGTGCCAGCAGCTTAGACGGACTTGAAGCTTTCTTT
CASSLDGLEAFF
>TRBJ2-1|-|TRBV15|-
TGTGCCACCAGCAAACCCGTAGTCTCCTACAATGAGCAGTTCTTC
CATSKPVVSYNEQFF
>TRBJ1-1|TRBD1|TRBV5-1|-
TGCGCCAGCAGCGCCACAGGGGGCGGGAGTGAAGCTTTCTTT
CASSATGGGSEAFF
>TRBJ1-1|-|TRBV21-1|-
TGTGCCAGCAGCAAAGCGTACAGGGGACGGACTGAAGCTTTCTTT
CASSKAYRGRTEAFF
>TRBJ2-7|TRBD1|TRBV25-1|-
TGTGCCAGAGCTAGGACAGGGGATTACGAGCAGTACTTC
CARARTGDYEQYF
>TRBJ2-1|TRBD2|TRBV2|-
TGTGCCAGCCGGGCCCGGGAGGCTTACAATGAGCAGTTCTTC
CASRAREAYNEQFF
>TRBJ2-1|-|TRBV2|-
TGTGCCAGCAGTGGTCAGAACAATGAGCAGTTCTTC
CASSGQNNEQFF
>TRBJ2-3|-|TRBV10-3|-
TGTGCCATCAGTTTCAGGACAGTGGGTAGCACAGATACGCAGTATTTT
CAISFRTVGSTDTQYF
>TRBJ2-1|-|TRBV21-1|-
TGTGCCAGCAGCAGAGGAAACAATGAGCAGTTCTTC
CASSRGNNEQFF
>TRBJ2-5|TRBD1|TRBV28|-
TGTGCCAGCAGCTCTGGGACAGCCCACCAAGAGACCCAGTACTTC
CASSSGTAHQETQYF
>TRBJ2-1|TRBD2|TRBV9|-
TGTGCCAGCAGCCCCGACGTGCGAGCGGGAGGGCTGGACAATGAGCAGTTCTTC
CASSPDVRAGGLDNEQFF
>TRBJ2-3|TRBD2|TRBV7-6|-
TGTGCCAGCAGCGAGCGGACTAGCGGCCGCACAGATACGCAGTATTTT
CASSERTSGRTDTQYF
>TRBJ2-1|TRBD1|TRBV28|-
TGTGCCAGCACCTTCAAGACAGGGAACAATGAGCAGTTCTTC
CASTFKTGNNEQFF
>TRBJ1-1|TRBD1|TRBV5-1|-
TGCGCCAGCAAGGGGGCGCAGGGGGCTGAAGCTTTCTTT
CASKGAQGAEAFF
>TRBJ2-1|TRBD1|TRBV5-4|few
TGTGCCAGCAGCCGGCCCGGGACAGTTGAAGAAAAGCAGTTCTTC
CASSRPGTVEEKQFF
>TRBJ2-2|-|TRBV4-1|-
TGCGCCAGCAGCTACGCGGGCGGGATCTACACCGGGGAGCTGTTTTTT
CASSYAGGIYTGELFF
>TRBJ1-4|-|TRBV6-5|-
TGTGCCAGCAGTTACTCGGGGGCTAATGAAAAACTGTTTTTT
CASSYSGANEKLFF
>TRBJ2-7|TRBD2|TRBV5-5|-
TGTGCCAGCAGCTTCCAGTTAGCGGGAGGTTTTTACGAGCAGTACTTC
CASSFQLAGGFYEQYF
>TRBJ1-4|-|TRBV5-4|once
TGTGCCAGCAGCTTGAAGACGGTAGCAACTAATGAAAAACTGTTTTTT
CASSLKTVATNEKLFF
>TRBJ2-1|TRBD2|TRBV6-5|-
TGTGCCAGCAGTTATTTGGTAGCGGGAGGGGGTGAGCAGTTCTTC
CASSYLVAGGGEQFF
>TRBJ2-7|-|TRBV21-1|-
TGTGCCAGCAGGCTACACGTGTTAGACGAGCAGTACTTC
CASRLHVLDEQYF
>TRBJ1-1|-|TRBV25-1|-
TGTGCCAGCAGTGCCGCAGGACAGAACACTGAAGCTTTCTTT
CASSAAGQNTEAFF
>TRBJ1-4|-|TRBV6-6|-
TGTGCCAGCAGTTCCTCAAAAGCAACTAATGAAAAACTGTTTTTT
CASSSSKATNEKLFF
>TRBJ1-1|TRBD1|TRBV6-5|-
TGTGCCAGCACCCCTCGGACAGGACCCTTAGTATTCTTT
CASTPRTGPLVFF
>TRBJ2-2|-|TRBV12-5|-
TGTGCTAGTGGTTTGGTAACGGGGCGCTTGCCCGGGGAGCTGTTTTTT
CASGLVTGRLPGELFF
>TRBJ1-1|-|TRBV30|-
TGTGCCTTCCGTTCATTTAGTGAAGCTTTCTTT
CAFRSFSEAFF
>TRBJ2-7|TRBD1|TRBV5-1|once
TGCGCCAGCAGCCCTGATCCCGGGACAGGGGCCTACGAGCAGTACTTC
CASSPDPGTGAYEQYF
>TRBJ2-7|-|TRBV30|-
TGTGCCTGGAGACAGATCGAATACGAGCAGTACTTC
CAWRQIEYEQYF
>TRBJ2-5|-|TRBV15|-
TGTGCCACCAGCAGACCAAAAGAGACCCAGTACTTC
CATSRPKETQYF
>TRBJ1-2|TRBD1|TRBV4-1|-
TGCGCCAGCAGCCAAACCCCTTTGGGACAGGGAATTTATGGCTACACCTTC
CASSQTPLGQGIYGYTF
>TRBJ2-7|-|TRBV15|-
TGTGCCACCAGCAGTGGCCTTGACAGGTTAGCCTACGAGCAGTACTTC
CATSSGLDRLAYEQYF
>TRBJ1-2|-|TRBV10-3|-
TGTGCCATCAGTGAGGTGGGTAGCTATGGCTACACCTTC
CAISEVGSYGYTF
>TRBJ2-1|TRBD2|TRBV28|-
TGTGCCAGCAGTTCCGCAGGGCTAGCGGGTCTGGCTGAGCAGTTCTTC
CASSSAGLAGLAEQFF